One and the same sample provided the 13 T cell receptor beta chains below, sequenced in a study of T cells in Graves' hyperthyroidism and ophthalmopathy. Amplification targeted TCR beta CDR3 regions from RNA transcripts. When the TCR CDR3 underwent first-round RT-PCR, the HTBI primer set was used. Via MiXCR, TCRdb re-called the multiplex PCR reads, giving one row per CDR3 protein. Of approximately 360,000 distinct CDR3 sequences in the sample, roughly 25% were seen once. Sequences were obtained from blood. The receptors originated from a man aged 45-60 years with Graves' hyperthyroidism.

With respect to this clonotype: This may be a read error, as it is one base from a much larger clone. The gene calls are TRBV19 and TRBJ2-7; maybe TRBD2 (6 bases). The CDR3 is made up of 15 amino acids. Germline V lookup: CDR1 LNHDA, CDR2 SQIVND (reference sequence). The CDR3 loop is CASSIVRDSSYEQCF. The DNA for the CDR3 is TGTGCCAGTAGTATAGTCCGGGACTCATCCTACGAGCAGTGCTTC.

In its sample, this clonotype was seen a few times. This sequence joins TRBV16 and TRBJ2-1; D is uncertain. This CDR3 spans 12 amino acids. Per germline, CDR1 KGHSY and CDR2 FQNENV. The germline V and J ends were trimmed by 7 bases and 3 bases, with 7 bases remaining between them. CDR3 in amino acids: CASNSRYNEQFF. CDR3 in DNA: TGTGCCAGCAATTCGCGCTACAATGAGCAGTTCTTC.

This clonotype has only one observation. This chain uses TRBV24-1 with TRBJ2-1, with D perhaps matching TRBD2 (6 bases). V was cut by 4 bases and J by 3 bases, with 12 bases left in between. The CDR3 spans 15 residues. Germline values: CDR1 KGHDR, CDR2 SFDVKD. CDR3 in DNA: TGTGCCACCAGTGACCCCCCAGCGGGCTACAATGAGCAGTTCTTC. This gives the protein CATSDPPAGYNEQFF.

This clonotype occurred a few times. The CDR3 loop is CASSYRWTDTQYF. In DNA, the CDR3 is TGTGCCAGCAGTTACAGGTGGACAGATACGCAGTATTTT. The chain has TRBV6-5 and TRBJ2-3; no firm D call. CDR3 length: 13 residues. Deletions cut 2 bases from V and 3 bases from J, with 6 bases between. Per the germline V gene, CDR1 is MNHEY and CDR2 is SVGAGI.

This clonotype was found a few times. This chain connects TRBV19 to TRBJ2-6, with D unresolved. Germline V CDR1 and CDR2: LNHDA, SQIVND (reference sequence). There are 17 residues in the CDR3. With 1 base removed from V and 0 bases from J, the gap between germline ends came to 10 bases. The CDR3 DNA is TGTGCCAGTAGTATAGCGACGGATCGCTCTGGGGCCAACGTCCTGACTTTC. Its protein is CASSIATDRSGANVLTF.

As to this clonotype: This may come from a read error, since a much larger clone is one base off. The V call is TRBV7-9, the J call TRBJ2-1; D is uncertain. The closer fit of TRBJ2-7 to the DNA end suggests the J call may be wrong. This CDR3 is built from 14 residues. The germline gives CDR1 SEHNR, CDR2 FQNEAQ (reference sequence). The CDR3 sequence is CASSLADGLNEQYF. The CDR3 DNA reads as TGTGCCAGCAGCTTAGCGGACGGGCTGAATGAGCAGTACTTC.

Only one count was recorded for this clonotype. The CDR3 loop is CSVSLGRGSDEQYF. CDR3 nucleotides: TGCAGCGTATCCCTCGGCAGGGGCAGCGACGAGCAGTACTTC. This chain uses TRBV29-1 with TRBJ2-7, with D possibly TRBD1 on 6 matching bases. V gave up 6 bases and J gave up 5 bases, with 20 bases separating them. In germline, CDR1 is SQVTM, CDR2 ANQGSEA. There are 14 residues in the CDR3.

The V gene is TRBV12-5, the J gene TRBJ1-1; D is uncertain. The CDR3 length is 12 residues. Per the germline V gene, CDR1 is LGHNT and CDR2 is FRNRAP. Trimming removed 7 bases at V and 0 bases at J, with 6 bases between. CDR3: CASAALNTEAFF. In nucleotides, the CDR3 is TGTGCTAGTGCGGCTTTGAACACTGAAGCTTTCTTT.

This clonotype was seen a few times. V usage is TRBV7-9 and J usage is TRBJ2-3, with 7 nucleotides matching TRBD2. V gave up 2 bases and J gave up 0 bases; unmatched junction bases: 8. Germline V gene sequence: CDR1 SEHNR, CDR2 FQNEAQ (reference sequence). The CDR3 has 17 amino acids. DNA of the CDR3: TGTGCCAGCAGCTTAAGGGTCCGGACTAGAAGCACAGATACGCAGTATTTT. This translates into CASSLRVRTRSTDTQYF.

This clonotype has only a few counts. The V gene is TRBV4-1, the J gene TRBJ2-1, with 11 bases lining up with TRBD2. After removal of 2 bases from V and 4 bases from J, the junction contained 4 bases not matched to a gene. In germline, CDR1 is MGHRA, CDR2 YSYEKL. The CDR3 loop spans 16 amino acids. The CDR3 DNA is TGCGCCAGCAGCCAAATGACTAGCGGGAATTACAATGAGCAGTTCTTC. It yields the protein CASSQMTSGNYNEQFF.

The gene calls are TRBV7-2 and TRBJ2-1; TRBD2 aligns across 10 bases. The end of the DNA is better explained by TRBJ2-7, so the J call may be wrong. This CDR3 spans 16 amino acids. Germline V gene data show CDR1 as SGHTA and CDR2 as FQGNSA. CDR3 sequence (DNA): TGTGCCAGCAGCTTACTAGGGACTAGCGTCTACAATGAGCAGTACTTC. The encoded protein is CASSLLGTSVYNEQYF.

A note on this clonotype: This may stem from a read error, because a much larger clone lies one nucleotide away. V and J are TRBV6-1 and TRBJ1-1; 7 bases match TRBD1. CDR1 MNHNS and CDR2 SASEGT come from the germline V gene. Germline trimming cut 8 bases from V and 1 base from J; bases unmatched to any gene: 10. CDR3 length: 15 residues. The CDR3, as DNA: TGTGCCAGCGGACCAAACGACAGGGCGAACACTGAAGCTTTCTTT. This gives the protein CASGPNDRANTEAFF.

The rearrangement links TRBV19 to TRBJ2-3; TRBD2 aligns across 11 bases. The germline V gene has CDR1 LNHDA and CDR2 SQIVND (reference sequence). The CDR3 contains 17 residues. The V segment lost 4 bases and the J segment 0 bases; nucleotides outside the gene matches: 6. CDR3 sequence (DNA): TGTGCCAGTAGTACCCTTACTAGCGGGAGTAGCACAGATACGCAGTATTTT. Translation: CASSTLTSGSSTDTQYF.